This TCR beta chain was identified during a study of cytomegalovirus exposure and HLA in healthy donors. Turning to this clone: What it binds is not known.

Germline CDR1 SGDLS, CDR2 YYNGEE. This CDR3 is built from 13 residues. V gave up 4 bases and J gave up 4 bases, with 8 bases separating them. General study findings and limits: In a later analysis, most CMV-associated TCR beta chains appeared HLA-restricted. In vitro confirmation showed a few CMV-associated chains to be CMV antigen specific. Data from an earlier analysis indicated that most TCR beta V segments were productive either about 87% or about 30% of the time.

PCR used 60 Vbeta primers and 13 Jbeta primers. The protocol was immunoSEQ multiplex PCR, while the TCRdb copy is restricted to in-frame clones and leaves out a portion. In the table there are under 200,000 clones, 75% to 85% of which are singletons. Sequences were obtained from PBMCs. The receptor's source is a young woman in good health and CMV-seropositive. The chain uses TRBV9 and TRBJ1-4; no reliable D call. CDR3 in DNA: TGTGCCAGCAGCCGACGGAGTAATGAAAAACTGTTTTTT. Translating it yields CASSRRSNEKLFF.